This record looks at one T cell receptor beta chain sequence and its context. In the source study's methods: Reference gene primer amplification gave estimated nucleated cell counts. Some clones are missing from TCRdb's copy, which holds only in-frame ones; the method was immunoSEQ multiplex PCR. The V and J calls and clone size come from that table; D and trimming were worked out from the DNA. The profile covers under 300,000 clones, with 65% to 85% appearing a single time and roughly 4% taken by the ten largest. The sample originates from a study of blood T cell repertoires in COVID-19. Study as a whole: Samples representing acute and convalescent COVID-19 were sourced from the United States, Italy and Spain. Nucleic acid was either cDNA or gDNA, and it came from T cells, B-cell-depleted T cells, or PBMCs.

This CDR3 region has 13 residues. Germline lookup yields CDR1 SGHDT and CDR2 YYEEEE. V was pared by 1 base and J by 5 bases, with 9 bases between. The genes are TRBV5-6 and TRBJ1-1; D is uncertain. This receptor was obtained from a woman aged 40-49 years with active or convalescent COVID-19. The specimen was peripheral blood. CDR3 region: CASSLRPGTEAFF. CDR3 in DNA: TGTGCCAGCAGCTTGAGGCCGGGTACTGAAGCTTTCTTT.